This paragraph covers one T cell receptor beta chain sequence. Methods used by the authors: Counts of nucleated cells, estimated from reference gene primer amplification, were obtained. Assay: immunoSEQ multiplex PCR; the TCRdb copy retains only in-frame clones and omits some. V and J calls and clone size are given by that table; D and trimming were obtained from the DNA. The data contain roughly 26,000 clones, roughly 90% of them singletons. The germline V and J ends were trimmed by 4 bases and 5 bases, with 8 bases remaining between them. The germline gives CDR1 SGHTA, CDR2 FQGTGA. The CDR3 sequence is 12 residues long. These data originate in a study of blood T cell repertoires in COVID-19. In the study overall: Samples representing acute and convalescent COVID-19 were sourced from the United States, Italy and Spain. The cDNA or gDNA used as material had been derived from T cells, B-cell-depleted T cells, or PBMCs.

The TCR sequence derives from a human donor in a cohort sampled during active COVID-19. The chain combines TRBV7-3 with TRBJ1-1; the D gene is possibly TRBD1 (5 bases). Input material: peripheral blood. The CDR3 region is CASSSGGTEAFF. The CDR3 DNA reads TGTGCCAGCAGCTCTGGGGGGACTGAAGCTTTCTTT.